Presented here are 14 T cell receptor beta chains from one specimen sequenced in a study of shared clonotypes between healthy human individuals. Here immunoSEQ multiplex PCR was the method, and the copy in TCRdb shows in-frame clones only, minus some. The sample contains about 2 million clones, 85% to 95% of which appear only once. The sequenced material came from naive CD4+ T cells sorted from blood. Subset noted: CD45RA+ positively selected. Receptor source: a man aged 18 to 35 in good health.

V gene TRBV9 combines with J gene TRBJ1-1; 10 positions match TRBD1. V shed 3 bases, J shed 3 bases, and the junction held 8 bases outside the gene matches. The CDR3 runs 16 residues. Germline V CDR1 and CDR2: SGDLS, YYNGEE. CDR3 amino acids: CASSAGTGVGDTEAFF. CDR3 bases: TGTGCCAGCAGCGCCGGGACAGGGGTGGGAGACACTGAAGCTTTCTTT. Complete variable domain (other parts from reference TRBV9 and TRBJ1-1): DSGVTQTPKHLITATGQRVTLRCSPRSGDLSVYWYQQSLDQGLQFLIQYYNGEERAKGNILERFSAQQFPDLHSELNLSSLELGDSALYFCASSAGTGVGDTEAFFGQGTRLTVV.

The chain employs TRBV9 and TRBJ2-7, with 13 bases matching TRBD2. V lost 4 bases to trimming and J lost 4 bases; unmatched junction nucleotides: 8. CDR3 length: 16 amino acids. Per the germline V gene, CDR1 is SGDLS and CDR2 is YYNGEE. The chain's CDR3 is CASSPGTSGTTYEQYF. The CDR3 DNA follows: TGTGCCAGCAGCCCCGGGACTAGCGGGACAACGTACGAGCAGTACTTC.

The genes are TRBV28 and TRBJ2-7, with D maybe TRBD1 (6 bases). The CDR3 runs to 15 residues. CDR1 is MDHEN and CDR2 is SYDVKM in the germline V gene. Trimming took off 5 bases at V and 0 bases at J, with 14 bases between the two ends. The CDR3 DNA reads TGTGCCAGCAGTCCCCCCAGGGGCGACTCCTACGAGCAGTACTTC. Translated, it gives CASSPPRGDSYEQYF.

The table lists this clone with a count of one. This sequence joins TRBV6-1 and TRBJ1-5; D is uncertain. V was clipped by 1 base and J by 11 bases, with 9 bases between them. Germline CDR1 is MNHNS and CDR2 is SASEGT. This CDR3 is 12 amino acids long. CDR3 nucleotides: TGTGCCAGCAGTGAAGTTGTGGGTGCCCAGCATTTT. Protein sequence: CASSEVVGAQHF.

This clone was observed a single time. The genes are TRBV11-3 and TRBJ2-4; D unresolved. The CDR3 has 16 amino acids. CDR1 and CDR2 from the germline V gene are SGHNT and YENEEA. V lost 0 bases, J lost 0 bases, and 9 bases lay in between. The chain's CDR3 is CASSLEWPVAKNIQYF. The CDR3 DNA is TGTGCCAGCAGCTTAGAGTGGCCAGTAGCCAAAAACATTCAGTACTTC.

The chain joins TRBV6-5 to TRBJ2-1; D ambiguous. Germline V lookup: CDR1 MNHEY, CDR2 SVGAGI. The CDR3 has 13 residues. Trimming cost V 4 bases and J 6 bases, with 10 bases left between them. The DNA for the CDR3 is TGTGCCAGCAGTTCCCCAAAAAGCAATGAGCAGTTCTTC. It codes for CASSSPKSNEQFF.

V is TRBV7-9 and J is TRBJ1-1; perhaps TRBD1 as D (5 bases). Germline lookup yields CDR1 SEHNR and CDR2 FQNEAQ (reference sequence). This CDR3 is built from 13 residues. V dropped 2 bases and J dropped 6 bases, with 10 bases sitting between them. This CDR3 is CASSLRQGPEAFF. The CDR3 coding sequence is TGTGCCAGCAGCTTAAGGCAGGGTCCTGAAGCTTTCTTT.

This clone was recorded only once. The rearrangement links TRBV5-4 to TRBJ1-6; D possibly corresponds to TRBD1 (5 bases). The length of the CDR3 is 15 residues. Germline V CDR1 and CDR2: SGHNT, YYREEE (reference sequence). The V end was cut by 2 bases, the J end by 8 bases, with 14 bases between. The DNA for the CDR3 is TGTGCCAGCAGCTTAAGCCAGGGTGCCGATTCACCCCTCCACTTT. Translation gives CASSLSQGADSPLHF.

CDR3 DNA sequence: TGTGCCAGCAGCTACAGGGGGCGAGACTATGGCTACACCTTC. It codes for CASSYRGRDYGYTF. This chain links TRBV7-9 with TRBJ1-2; 9 bases fit TRBD1. The J segment lost 3 bases and the V segment lost 4 bases, leaving 3 bases of the junction unmatched. CDR3 length equals 14 residues. Germline-derived CDR1 and CDR2 are SEHNR and FQNEAQ (reference sequence).

A single count supports this clone. The CDR3 loop reads CASGRDSYNEQFF. CDR3 nucleotides: TGTGCCAGCGGGAGGGACTCCTACAATGAGCAGTTCTTC. This rearrangement joins TRBV2 to TRBJ2-1, with 7 bases identical to TRBD2. Germline V gene data show CDR1 as SNHLY and CDR2 as FYNNEI. This CDR3 has 13 residues. J gave up 0 bases and V 8 bases, and 1 base lay outside the gene matches. Variable domain in full (rest from reference TRBV2 and TRBJ2-1): EPEVTQTPSHQVTQMGQEVILRCVPISNHLYFYWYRQILGQKVEFLVSFYNNEISEKSEIFDDQFSVERPDGSNFTLKIRSTKLEDSAMYFCASGRDSYNEQFFGPGTRLTVL.

About this clone itself: This may be a read error, as it is one base from a much larger clone. The gene calls are TRBV29-1 and TRBJ2-7; D not resolved. Germline values: CDR1 SQVTM, CDR2 ANQGSEA. This CDR3 contains 16 residues. Trimming left V 0 bases short and J 4 bases short, with 19 bases between. The CDR3 loop reads CSVEDPRPTLPYEQYF. The DNA for the CDR3 is TGCAGCGTTGAAGATCCCCGGCCTACTCTTCCTTACGAGCAGTACTTC.

The chain has TRBV9 and TRBJ2-3, with D tentatively TRBD1 or TRBD2 (5 bases each). CDR1 and CDR2 (germline): SGDLS, YYNGEE. V was pared by 0 bases and J by 0 bases, with 14 bases between. The CDR3 totals 17 residues. CDR3 sequence: CASSVAKGPTSTDTQYF. The CDR3 nucleotides read TGTGCCAGCAGCGTAGCGAAGGGACCAACTAGCACAGATACGCAGTATTTT.

CDR3 residues: CASSLEWGAGELFF. The CDR3 nucleotides read TGCGCCAGCAGCTTAGAGTGGGGAGCCGGGGAGCTGTTTTTT. V gene TRBV5-1 combines with J gene TRBJ2-2; maybe TRBD2 (5 bases). There are 14 residues in the CDR3. Per the germline V gene, CDR1 is SGHRS and CDR2 is YFSETQ. With 2 bases removed from V and 6 bases from J, the gap between germline ends came to 11 bases.

The rearrangement joins TRBV11-2 to TRBJ2-5; a weak D match, TRBD2 (6 bases). The CDR3 is 17 residues long. The V end was cut by 2 bases, the J end by 5 bases, with 21 bases between. The germline gives CDR1 SGHAT, CDR2 FQNNGV. The chain's CDR3 is CASSLTRLPTSYETQYF. In DNA, the CDR3 is TGTGCCAGCAGCTTAACCCGACTCCCGACTAGTTACGAGACCCAGTACTTC.